The T cell receptor (beta chain) under discussion was sequenced for a study of cytomegalovirus exposure and HLA in healthy donors (dated by TCRdb to about 2017). The study in broad terms: In an earlier analysis of under 600 of the donors, 276 Gb of sequence data and 117 million unique TCR beta sequences from approximately 180 million T cells were reported. The study used immunosequencing to profile the T cell repertoires of hundreds of subjects and linked those repertoires to cytomegalovirus serostatus. To predict cytomegalovirus infection status, the study combined high-throughput TCR immunosequencing, statistical association of individual TCRs with disease status, and machine learning. A later analysis re-analyzed previously published TCR beta repertoires from roughly 600 donors and added high-resolution HLA genotyping to study TCR occurrence patterns. Every discovery cohort repertoire had been produced on one sequencing platform. In the later analysis, no new phenotypic data were used to find candidate immune exposures; instead, reliance was placed on TCR beta sequences and their occurrence across donors. The number of typed donors differed by locus: about 620-630 for A, B, C, DRB1 and DQB1; some 500 for DQA1; some 590 for DPA1; and around 450 for DPB1. Donor age, sex, ethnicity and CMV serostatus were compiled together with the repertoire data. An early release that covered about 600 HLA-typed donors contained approximately 300 gigabases of sequencing data and tens of millions of unique TCR sequences. HLA typing included class I and class II loci at four-digit resolution. In an earlier analysis of roughly 540 of the donors, high-throughput TCR beta sequencing was used to judge whether each TCR beta V gene segment behaved as functional or pseudogenic. Across under 500 genotyped donors of the cohort, an average of approximately 200,000 unique TCR beta nucleotide sequences per donor were sequenced, and roughly a sixth of those sequences were non-productive. The study was designed to test whether signatures of past pathogen exposure could be identified by cataloging public T cell receptors. In addition to the first cohort of hundreds of subjects, a separate validation cohort of approximately 120 different subjects was used. Among the roughly 400 genotyped donors, 81% belonged to the genetic ancestry cluster associated with self-reported Caucasian donors. Roughly 5 DR-DQ haplotypes were handled as single units for association and clustering, since linkage in the cohort was strong. A later genetic analysis used genome-wide SNP genotypes for about three fifths of the roughly 700 donors, treating that subset as a discovery cohort. Study-wide conclusions, independent of this receptor: In a later analysis, TCR association rates were found to vary across HLA loci, with the most associated TCRs seen for DRB1 alleles and the fewest for HLA-C alleles. Broadly in line with IMGT annotations, most TCR beta V segments showed up in productive rearrangements about 87% or about 30% of the time in an earlier analysis of approximately 640 of the donors. The classifier was reported to diagnose cytomegalovirus status with high specificity and sensitivity in both the original cohort and the validation cohort. In vitro tests confirmed that a few of the cytomegalovirus-associated TCR beta chains recognize cytomegalovirus antigens. A later genetic analysis reported fewer N-insertions in productive TCRs among donors in an Asian-associated ancestry cluster than the approximately 670-donor mean. Strong co-occurrence of HLA alleles, especially DR and DQ, made assigning TCR associations to individual alleles difficult. A further reported finding was that TCR beta sequences accurately predicted the HLA-A and HLA-B alleles for most subjects in the first cohort. Immune exposure information for the cohort was limited to CMV serostatus. Because counts were too low, some 16 rarely observed V segments, including chromosome 9 orphons, were excluded from the earlier analysis of 500 to 700 of the donors. A later analysis found that most CMV-associated TCR beta chains appeared HLA-restricted, with HLA associations seemingly driven largely by CMV exposure. An association between a missense DCLRE1C variant and V-gene and J-gene trimming of TCR beta chains was found in a later genetic analysis and replicated in an independent cohort. According to the authors, the approach could potentially be generalized to other disease states and immunological phenotypes. Sequencing depth was assumed to be roughly uniform across donors in the presence/absence analyses, though that assumption may not hold. At a false discovery rate of 0.05, a later analysis linked some 17,000 TCR beta sequences to specific HLA alleles. In a later analysis, HLA-associated TCR beta chains showed more clonal expansion and lower generation probabilities than non-associated chains that were equally common. A cluster of highly shared sequence variants was judged likely to be a technical artifact of the sequencing pipeline. This cohort had only TCR beta chains sequenced, and the lack of alpha or paired-chain data limited which features could be detected. Across donors, most TCR sequences were observed very rarely, whereas some public TCRs were present in many individuals. Because HLA typing was unavailable for some donors at each locus, only the typed subset was used in association tests. The study gave a list of about 150 TCR beta chains associated with cytomegalovirus. Correlated functional status among segregating V segments might reflect linkage disequilibrium, but an unknown experimental factor could not be ruled out. Several of the top co-occurrence clusters appeared to be linked to parvovirus B19, influenza, CMV and Epstein-Barr virus, according to a later analysis. Some IMGT-functional V segments, including TRBV6-2 and TRBV6-3, could not be distinguished by the 87-base-pair reads and were therefore excluded.

In the case of this clone: Its antigen is still unknown. No per-base quality is available; no much larger clone lies one base away.

The junction shows trimming of 2 bases on V and 4 bases on J, and the gene matches do not reach 23 bases of it. CDR1 is given as LGHNA and CDR2 as YNFKEQ, both from the germline V gene. The cysteine opens and the phenylalanine closes a CDR3 of 21 amino acids. The kept DNA is CDR3 alone, 63 bases in frame from the first base. In total, 666 healthy bone marrow donors made up the cohort. At the time of sampling, every cohort member was nominally healthy, though immune exposures that went unrecorded were likely present. The donor tested CMV seropositive, placing the donor among the 250 to 350 seropositive members of the cohort. Each donor provided a peripheral blood sample, and peripheral blood mononuclear cells were used for TCR beta sequencing. Genomic DNA was extracted from the blood cell samples with the Qiagen DNeasy Blood Extraction Kit. The library was prepared using the immunoSEQ multiplex PCR assay. The multiplex PCR relied on a mix of 60 forward primers for TCR Vbeta segments and 13 reverse primers for TCR Jbeta segments. Amplification of the CDR3 region of rearranged TCR beta genes was performed with a multiplex PCR assay on genomic DNA. Amplified TCR beta libraries were sequenced as 87-base-pair reads on the Illumina HiSeq System. On the authors' methods: A later analysis tallied 75 million to 95 million unique TCR beta chains across the 550 to 850 repertoires, and some 10 million of those chains were shared by two or more donors. A nearest-neighbor algorithm error-corrected the raw reads and collapsed the reads into unique sequences, merging closely related sequences to remove PCR and sequencing errors. To assign V, D and J gene segments, CDR3 sequences were aligned to IMGT reference sequences. Each retained sequence needed at least a six-nucleotide match to both a V gene segment and a J gene segment. A rearrangement counted as productive if the CDR3 had no stop codons and remained in frame with V and J, and every other rearrangement counted as non-productive. CDR3 was defined according to IMGT convention as the region running from the second conserved V-encoded cysteine to the conserved J-encoded phenylalanine. In an earlier analysis of 587 of the donors, sequences lacking an unambiguous match to a single V gene segment were excluded. In an earlier analysis of roughly 500 of the donors, V segments were called functional above 56.7% productive rearrangements and were called segregating when the between-donor standard deviation exceeded 5%. To diagnose cytomegalovirus status from the catalog of TCR beta chain sequences, a statistical classification framework was built. In a later analysis, TCR nucleotide sequences were compared against IMGT/GENE-DB human TR gene sequences so that V and J genes could be assigned. The TCRdist pipeline was used in a later analysis to assign CDR3 sequences and most-parsimonious VDJ recombination scenarios. In a later analysis, every TCR beta chain was defined by the combination of its CDR3 amino acid sequence and its V-gene family, and reads without a unique V-gene family were dropped. In a later analysis, fewer than 600 highly shared, low-generation-probability nucleotide sequences were removed to address suspected cross-contamination and a sequencing artifact. In a later analysis, a clonal expansion index was calculated for each public chain from normalized within-repertoire ranks of inferred template counts. A later analysis computed generation probabilities with a VDJ recombination model fitted to out-of-frame rearrangements, and checked the results against IGoR. In a later analysis, TCR-TCR, TCR-HLA and TCR-CMV co-occurrence was scored with hypergeometric tests, and a repertoire-size bias correction was applied to TCR pairs. To estimate false discovery rates, a later analysis permuted the HLA or CMV assignments 20 times. In a later analysis, co-occurring TCRs were grouped using DBSCAN, and TCRdist sequence similarity was added for clustering within HLA-allele-positive subsets. Repertoires with fewer than 30,000 or more than 120,000 public chains were left out of co-occurrence clustering, as were five repertoires with anomalous nucleotide sharing. TCRdb provides this immuneACCESS table in a form limited to in-frame rearrangements. Some clones are lacking; in checked studies, under half of them reflect an unresolved V gene, and why the rest are absent is not known. The V and J calls and clone size come from that table; D and trimming were worked out from the DNA. The sample table contains 170,000 or so clones; only one count was recorded for around 80% of them. Less than 15% of the sample goes to the ten largest clones.

Source material: PBMCs. This receptor was taken from a woman in her 50s in good health and CMV-seropositive. The rearrangement joined TRBV4-2 to TRBJ2-3; a stretch of 8 junction bases matches TRBD1. The DNA reads as follows: TGTGCCAGCAGCCAATTGAAAACAGGGGGGCCGTTGAAATTTTATCCAGATACGCAGTATTTT. Translated, this gives CASSQLKTGGPLKFYPDTQYF.